The 6 T cell receptor beta chains given below trace back to one sample, sequenced in a study of shared clonotypes between healthy human individuals. The method was immunoSEQ multiplex PCR; TCRdb's version includes in-frame clones alone and lacks a portion of them. The data hold 2 million to 2.5 million clones, with approximately 93% observed a single time. The specimen was naive CD4+ T cells from PBMCs. Regarding subset: CD45RA+ positively selected. The receptors shown here come from a man in his late teens or twenties in good health. Some clones in this sample may be carry-over from other donors' samples.

The chain is built from TRBV15 and TRBJ1-1, with D uncertain. Trimming removed 0 bases at V and 7 bases at J, with 9 bases between. The CDR3 is 13 amino acids. Germline V lookup: CDR1 LNHNV, CDR2 YYDKDF (reference sequence). CDR3 amino acids: CATSREARFEAFF. For the CDR3, the DNA is TGTGCCACCAGCAGAGAAGCGAGGTTTGAAGCTTTCTTT. Complete variable domain (other parts from reference TRBV15 and TRBJ1-1): DAMVIQNPRYQVTQFGKPVTLSCSQTLNHNVMYWYQQKSSQAPKLLFHYYDKDFNNEADTPDNFQSRRPNTSFCFLDIRSPGLGDTAMYLCATSREARFEAFFGQGTRLTVV.

This clone was counted a few times. Within the sample, other DNA sequences also encode this same CDR3. The chain couples TRBV5-1 to TRBJ1-1, with unresolved D. Germline values: CDR1 SGHRS, CDR2 YFSETQ. This CDR3 region has 14 residues. V lost 0 bases to trimming and J lost 1 base, with 7 bases between them. The CDR3 region is CASSLDRSNTEAFF. The CDR3 DNA reads as TGCGCCAGCAGCTTGGACCGGTCGAACACTGAAGCTTTCTTT.

As regards this clone: The sample carries other DNA sequences with the same CDR3. The chain couples TRBV5-1 to TRBJ1-2; D not certain. The germline V gene has CDR1 SGHRS and CDR2 YFSETQ. The CDR3 has 14 residues. V shed 0 bases and J shed 1 base, with 7 bases lying between them. CDR3 residues: CASSLEGLNYGYTF. The CDR3 nucleotides read TGCGCCAGCAGCTTGGAGGGCCTTAACTATGGCTACACCTTC.

This clone was seen just once. The chain carries TRBV5-1 and TRBJ2-3, with TRBD1 as a possible D gene (5 bases). Per the germline V gene, CDR1 is SGHRS and CDR2 is YFSETQ. Trimming removed 2 bases from V and 4 bases from J, with 11 bases in between. CDR3 length: 14 residues. The CDR3 coding sequence is TGCGCCAGCAGCTTTTCAGGGAATCCAGATACGCAGTATTTT. Its translation is CASSFSGNPDTQYF.

V is TRBV6-1 and J is TRBJ1-2; D is unresolved. Trimming removed 4 bases at V and 7 bases at J, with 7 bases between. This CDR3 is 11 amino acids long. Per germline, CDR1 MNHNS and CDR2 SASEGT. The CDR3 here is CASSVLSGYTF. The CDR3 bases are TGTGCCAGCAGTGTTCTGTCTGGCTACACCTTC.

The chain is built from TRBV19 and TRBJ1-5, with 7 nucleotides matching TRBD1. The germline V gene has CDR1 LNHDA and CDR2 SQIVND (reference sequence). The trim removed 4 bases at V and 5 bases at J, leaving 8 bases unmatched. This CDR3 has 15 amino acids. CDR3 DNA sequence: TGTGCCAGTAGTACGACGGGACAGCCTCATCAGCCCCAGCATTTT. Amino acids: CASSTTGQPHQPQHF. Variable domain in full (rest from reference TRBV19 and TRBJ1-5): DGGITQSPKYLFRKEGQNVTLSCEQNLNHDAMYWYRQDPGQGLRLIYYSQIVNDFQKGDIAEGYSVSREKKESFPLTVTSAQKNPTAFYLCASSTTGQPHQPQHFGDGTRLSIL.